Below are 6 T cell receptor beta chains sequenced from a single sample in a study of response to subunit inactivated influenza vaccine. A single record per CDR3 protein comes from TCRdb applying MiXCR to the RT-PCR reads. Here the sample spans 150,000 to 200,000 distinct CDR3 sequences, around 9.9% being singletons. The specimen comprised non-naive T cells sorted from PBMCs, sampled about 6 weeks after vaccination. The receptors were sampled from a man in his forties or fifties who received an inactivated influenza vaccine.

V usage is TRBV12-3 or TRBV12-4 and J usage is TRBJ2-1, with TRBD1 as a possible D gene (6 bases). This CDR3 is built from 12 residues. V gave up 6 bases and J gave up 4 bases, with 7 bases separating them. The CDR3 nucleotides read TGTGCCAGCAGAGGACAGTACAATGAGCAGTTCTTC. It specifies CASRGQYNEQFF.

This clonotype was observed a few times. The chain links TRBV15 to TRBJ2-7; D is possibly TRBD1 (6 bases). Germline V gene lookup returns CDR1 LNHNV and CDR2 YYDKDF (reference sequence). Trimming pared 2 bases from V and 5 bases from J, leaving 10 bases between. This CDR3 has 13 amino acids. The CDR3 loop reads CATSRQGFNEQYF. The CDR3 DNA sequence: TGTGCCACCAGCAGACAGGGGTTTAACGAGCAGTACTTC.

This clonotype was observed at least ten times. The CDR3 spells CASSQWGEGTGFNIQYF. The CDR3 nucleotides read TGTGCCAGCAGCCAATGGGGAGAAGGGACAGGGTTTAACATTCAGTACTTC. The gene calls are TRBV3-1 and TRBJ2-4; 9 nucleotides align to TRBD1. CDR1 is LGHDT, CDR2 YNNKEL, per germline (reference sequence). The V gene end was trimmed by 2 bases and the J gene end by 7 bases; junction bases not matched to a gene: 12. This CDR3 is 17 amino acids long.

The V gene is TRBV10-3, the J gene TRBJ2-3; 7 bases line up with TRBD1. Germline V CDR1 and CDR2: ENHRY, SYGVKD. CDR3 length: 15 residues. V trimming: 2 bases; J trimming: 8 bases; junction bases outside the gene matches: 10. In nucleotides, the CDR3 is TGTGCCATCAGTGAGCCATCCGGGACAGTCGGTACGCAGTATTTT. Amino acid sequence: CAISEPSGTVGTQYF.

J is TRBJ2-3 and V is TRBV5-4; TRBD2 is a possible D gene (6 bases). CDR3 length: 14 residues. CDR1 and CDR2 (germline): SGHNT, YYREEE (reference sequence). Trimming shortened V by 6 bases and J by 6 bases, and 17 bases separated the two germline ends. CDR3: CASNLAAVGDTQYF. Written as DNA, the CDR3 is TGTGCCAGCAACTTAGCGGCCGTGGGGGATACGCAGTATTTT.

The chain carries TRBV29-1 and TRBJ2-5; the D gene is possibly TRBD2 (5 bases). This CDR3 comprises 13 residues. Per the germline V gene, CDR1 is SQVTM and CDR2 is ANQGSEA. V was cut by 6 bases and J by 1 base, with 12 bases left in between. CDR3 sequence reads: CSVRTDIQETQYF. The CDR3 bases are TGCAGCGTCCGGACTGACATCCAAGAGACCCAGTACTTC.